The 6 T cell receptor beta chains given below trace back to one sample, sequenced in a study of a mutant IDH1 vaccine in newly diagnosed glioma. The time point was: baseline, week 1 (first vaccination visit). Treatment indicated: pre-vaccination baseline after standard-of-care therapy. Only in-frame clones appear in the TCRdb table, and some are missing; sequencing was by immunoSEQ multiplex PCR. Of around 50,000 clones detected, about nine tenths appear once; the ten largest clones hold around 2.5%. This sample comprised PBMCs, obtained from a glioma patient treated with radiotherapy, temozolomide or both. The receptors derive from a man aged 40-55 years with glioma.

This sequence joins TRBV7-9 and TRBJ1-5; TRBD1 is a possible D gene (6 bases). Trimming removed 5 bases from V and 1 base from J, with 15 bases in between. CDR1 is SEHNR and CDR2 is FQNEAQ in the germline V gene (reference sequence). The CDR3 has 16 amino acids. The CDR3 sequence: CASSRDRTPSNQPQHF. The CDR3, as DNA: TGTGCCAGCAGCCGAGACAGGACTCCAAGCAATCAGCCCCAGCATTTT. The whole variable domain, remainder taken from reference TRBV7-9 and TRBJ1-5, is DTGVSQNPRHKITKRGQNVTFRCDPISEHNRLYWYRQTLGQGPEFLTYFQNEAQLEKSRLLSDRFSAERPKGSFSTLEIQRTEQGDSAMYLCASSRDRTPSNQPQHFGDGTRLSIL.

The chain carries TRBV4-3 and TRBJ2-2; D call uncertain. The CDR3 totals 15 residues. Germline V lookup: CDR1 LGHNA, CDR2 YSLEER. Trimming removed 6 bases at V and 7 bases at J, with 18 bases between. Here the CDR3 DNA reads TGCGCCAGCAGAAACCGGGCCAAGGGTGTCGGGGAGCTGTTTTTT. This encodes CASRNRAKGVGELFF.

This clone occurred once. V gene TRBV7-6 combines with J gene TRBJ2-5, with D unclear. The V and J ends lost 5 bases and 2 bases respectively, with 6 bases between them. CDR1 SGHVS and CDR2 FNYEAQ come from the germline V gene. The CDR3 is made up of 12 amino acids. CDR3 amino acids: CASSGVQETQYF. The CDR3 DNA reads TGTGCCAGCAGCGGGGTACAAGAGACCCAGTACTTC.

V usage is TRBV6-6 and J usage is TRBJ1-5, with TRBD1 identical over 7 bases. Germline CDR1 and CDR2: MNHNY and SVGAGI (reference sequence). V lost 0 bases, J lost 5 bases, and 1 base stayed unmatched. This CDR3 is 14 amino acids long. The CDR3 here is CASSYSQGDQPQHF. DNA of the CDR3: TGTGCCAGCAGTTACTCGCAGGGGGATCAGCCCCAGCATTTT.

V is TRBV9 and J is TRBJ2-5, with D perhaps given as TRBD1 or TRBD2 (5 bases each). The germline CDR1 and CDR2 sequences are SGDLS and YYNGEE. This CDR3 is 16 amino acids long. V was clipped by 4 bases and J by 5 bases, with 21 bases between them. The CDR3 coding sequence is TGTGCCAGCAGCCCCGGGGCTATTCGGGCATTTGAGACCCAGTACTTC. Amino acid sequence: CASSPGAIRAFETQYF. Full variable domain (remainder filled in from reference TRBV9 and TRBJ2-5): DSGVTQTPKHLITATGQRVTLRCSPRSGDLSVYWYQQSLDQGLQFLIQYYNGEERAKGNILERFSAQQFPDLHSELNLSSLELGDSALYFCASSPGAIRAFETQYFGPGTRLLVL.

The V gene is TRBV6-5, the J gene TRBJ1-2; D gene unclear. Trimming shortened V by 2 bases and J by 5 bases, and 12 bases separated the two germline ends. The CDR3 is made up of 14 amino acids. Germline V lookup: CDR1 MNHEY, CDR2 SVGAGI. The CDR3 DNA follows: TGTGCCAGCAGTTACGGAGGCCGTTTTTATGGCTACACCTTC. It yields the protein CASSYGGRFYGYTF.